Sequencing of this T cell receptor beta chain was carried out in a study of radiation and T cells in renal cell carcinoma. Study-wide results and limits: No pretreatment tumor biopsies were available for baseline clonotypes. From baseline, blood top tumor clonotypes peaked at 2 weeks post-radiation.

To note about this clone: The antigen is undetermined.

The ends lost 5 bases at V and 6 bases at J; junction bases unmatched: 5. The CDR3 consists of 13 residues. The germline V gene has CDR1 MDHEN and CDR2 SYDVKM. Documented time point: baseline pretreatment blood. The treatment denotes: 15 Gy SBRT to primary tumor, nephrectomy 4 weeks later. Radiation-treated patients gave blood at baseline, week 2 and week 4. The assay was immunoSEQ multiplex PCR, and TCRdb's table has in-frame clones only and misses some. The sample contains 95,000 to 150,000 clones, approximately 78% of which appear only once. This clonotype originated in an older woman with renal cell carcinoma. The chain has TRBV28 and TRBJ2-7, with 9 bases fitting TRBD1. This specimen was blood, taken from a patient whose treatment included radiotherapy and nephrectomy. The CDR3 loop is CASSPGQGFEQYF. The CDR3, as DNA: TGTGCCAGCAGTCCAGGACAGGGGTTCGAGCAGTACTTC.